Each of the 32 T cell receptor beta chains below was sequenced from the same sample in a study of identical twins. TCRdb re-called the 5' RACE reads through MiXCR, storing one row per CDR3 protein. Of around 510,000 distinct CDR3 sequences listed, approximately 14% are singletons. The same data also went into a second study, on yellow fever vaccine responses in identical twins.

What was sequenced was CD4+ T cells sorted from blood. These TCRs come from a woman under 30 in good health.

This clonotype was counted between two and nine times. The chain has TRBV20-1 and TRBJ2-7; possibly TRBD1 for D (6 bases). Germline lookup yields CDR1 DFQATT and CDR2 SNEGSKA (reference sequence). The CDR3 covers 13 residues. V was cut by 4 bases and J by 5 bases, with 15 bases left in between. The CDR3 DNA reads as TGCAGTGCTAATGGCAGGGGTACAAACGAGCAGTACTTC. Its translation: CSANGRGTNEQYF.

This clonotype was seen a few times. The rearrangement uses TRBV3-1 and TRBJ2-5, with 7 bases that match TRBD2. Germline CDR1 and CDR2: LGHDT and YNNKEL (reference sequence). Trimming at V came to 2 bases and at J to 0 bases, leaving 0 bases not matched to a gene. The CDR3 loop spans 14 amino acids. For the CDR3, the DNA is TGTGCCAGCAGCCAACTAGCGGACCAAGAGACCCAGTACTTC. This codes for CASSQLADQETQYF.

This clonotype was counted only a few times. The chain is built from TRBV12-3 or TRBV12-4 and TRBJ1-6, with D possibly matching TRBD1 (6 bases). CDR3 size: 15 residues. V was pared by 4 bases and J by 3 bases, with 10 bases between. The CDR3 protein is CASSSDSLYNSPLHF. The CDR3, as DNA: TGTGCCAGCAGTTCGGACAGCCTCTATAATTCACCCCTCCACTTT.

This clonotype was seen ten or more times. V gene TRBV7-6 combines with J gene TRBJ2-2, with 7 bases identical to TRBD2. The CDR3 has 13 residues. CDR1 is SGHVS and CDR2 is FNYEAQ in the germline V gene. V lost 5 bases, J lost 6 bases, and 3 bases stayed unmatched. CDR3 sequence reads: CASSRTRSGELFF. The CDR3 DNA sequence: TGTGCCAGCAGCCGGACTAGGTCCGGGGAGCTGTTTTTT.

The V and J genes are TRBV12-3 or TRBV12-4 and TRBJ2-7; a possible D gene is TRBD2 (5 bases). Trimming took off 5 bases at V and 6 bases at J, with 23 bases between the two ends. CDR3 length equals 16 residues. The CDR3 DNA sequence: TGTGCCAGCAGTCCAAGCCGGGGTGGAAGGACCTTCGAGCAGTACTTC. Translation: CASSPSRGGRTFEQYF.

This clonotype was picked up a small number of times. The rearrangement joins TRBV15 to TRBJ2-5, with unresolved D. Germline V CDR1 and CDR2: LNHNV, YYDKDF (reference sequence). Between the trimmed V and J ends, which lost 3 bases and 3 bases, there was a span of 8 bases. The CDR3 is 13 amino acids. CDR3 loop: CATSRETEETQYF. CDR3 sequence (DNA): TGTGCCACCAGCAGGGAAACAGAAGAGACCCAGTACTTC. The whole variable domain, remainder taken from reference TRBV15 and TRBJ2-5, is DAMVIQNPRYQVTQFGKPVTLSCSQTLNHNVMYWYQQKSSQAPKLLFHYYDKDFNNEADTPDNFQSRRPNTSFCFLDIRSPGLGDTAMYLCATSRETEETQYFGPGTRLLVL.

This chain connects TRBV5-1 to TRBJ1-5; D is perhaps TRBD1 (5 bases). Trimming removed 8 bases from V and 5 bases from J, with 17 bases in between. CDR1 is SGHRS and CDR2 is YFSETQ in the germline V gene. The CDR3 runs 14 residues. In nucleotides, the CDR3 is TGCGCCAGGACCACCTCAGGGTTGGATCAGCCCCAGCATTTT. Encoded protein: CARTTSGLDQPQHF. Using reference TRBV5-1 and TRBJ1-5 for the parts outside the CDR3, the full variable domain is KAGVTQTPRYLIKTRGQQVTLSCSPISGHRSVSWYQQTPGQGLQFLFEYFSETQRNKGNFPGRFSGRQFSNSRSEMNVSTLELGDSALYLCARTTSGLDQPQHFGDGTRLSIL.

This clonotype turned up a few times. This chain connects TRBV9 to TRBJ1-2; 9 nucleotides align to TRBD1. Germline V gene lookup returns CDR1 SGDLS and CDR2 YYNGEE. The CDR3 length is 15 residues. V shed 3 bases and J 4 bases; nucleotides not matched to a gene: 7. The CDR3 loop is CASSAGTGIFYGYTF. The CDR3 region has the DNA TGTGCCAGCAGCGCTGGGACAGGGATTTTCTATGGCTACACCTTC. The complete variable domain, with remaining parts taken from reference TRBV9 and TRBJ1-2, reads DSGVTQTPKHLITATGQRVTLRCSPRSGDLSVYWYQQSLDQGLQFLIQYYNGEERAKGNILERFSAQQFPDLHSELNLSSLELGDSALYFCASSAGTGIFYGYTFGSGTRLTVV.

The chain couples TRBV16 to TRBJ2-1; TRBD1 agrees at 7 bases. V was clipped by 4 bases and J by 8 bases; unmatched bases: 8. The CDR3 totals 14 residues. Germline V gene data show CDR1 as KGHSY and CDR2 as FQNENV. This chain's CDR3 is CASSRMTGSYEQFF. DNA for the CDR3: TGTGCCAGCAGCCGAATGACAGGGTCCTATGAGCAGTTCTTC.

This clonotype came up a few times. The chain uses TRBV19 and TRBJ1-1, with D unresolved. This CDR3 is 14 amino acids long. The germline V gene encodes CDR1 LNHDA and CDR2 SQIVND (reference sequence). Trimming cost V 5 bases and J 2 bases, with 12 bases left between them. CDR3 nucleotides: TGTGCCAGTAGTGGTTCCGGAATTAACACTGAAGCTTTCTTT. Residues: CASSGSGINTEAFF.

This clonotype was detected a few times. The CDR3 sequence: CASSPGQGYSPLHF. The CDR3 DNA sequence: TGTGCCAGCAGCCCGGGACAGGGGTATTCACCCCTCCACTTT. The V gene is TRBV11-2, the J gene TRBJ1-6, with 10 positions matching TRBD1. Looked up from germline, CDR1 is SGHAT and CDR2 is FQNNGV. J gave up 8 bases and V 5 bases, and 3 bases lay outside the gene matches. The CDR3 is 14 amino acids.

The rearrangement uses TRBV20-1 and TRBJ2-5; D gene ambiguous. The germline CDR1 and CDR2 sequences are DFQATT and SNEGSKA (reference sequence). V lost 5 bases and J lost 6, with 13 bases in between. This CDR3 is built from 12 residues. As DNA, the CDR3 is TGCAGTGCTCCAACATTCGACAAGACCCAGTACTTC. Its protein is CSAPTFDKTQYF.

In its sample, this clonotype was seen a few times. This chain connects TRBV20-1 to TRBJ2-3; maybe TRBD2 (6 bases). The CDR3 consists of 14 residues. The V and J ends lost 3 bases and 2 bases respectively, with 12 bases between them. Germline loops: CDR1 DFQATT, CDR2 SNEGSKA (reference sequence). CDR3 in amino acids: CSARWGVTTDTQYF. CDR3 bases: TGCAGTGCTAGGTGGGGGGTTACCACAGATACGCAGTATTTT.

The chain is built from TRBV3-1 and TRBJ2-1; D assignment may be TRBD1 or TRBD2 (5 bases each). Trimming removed 8 bases from V and 7 bases from J, with 33 bases in between. CDR3 length: 19 residues. The germline CDR1 and CDR2 sequences are LGHDT and YNNKEL (reference sequence). CDR3: CASSTQAVLVVGPLNEQFF. In nucleotides, the CDR3 is TGTGCCAGCTCCACACAAGCGGTGTTGGTGGTGGGACCCTTAAATGAGCAGTTCTTC.

The chain couples TRBV10-1 to TRBJ2-5, with TRBD1 identical over 12 bases. The CDR3 spans 16 residues. With 4 bases clipped from V and 4 bases from J, the junction kept 7 bases outside the gene matches. Per germline, CDR1 WNHNN and CDR2 SYGVQD (reference sequence). CDR3 coding DNA: TGCGCCAGCAGTGGGACCCGGGACAGGGGGCGAGAGACCCAGTACTTC. As protein: CASSGTRDRGRETQYF.

The chain combines TRBV5-1 with TRBJ2-7, with D possibly TRBD1 on 6 matching bases. V lost 2 bases, J lost 4 bases, and 16 bases lay in between. The CDR3 loop spans 15 amino acids. Looked up from germline, CDR1 is SGHRS and CDR2 is YFSETQ. CDR3 protein: CASSFARTANYEQYF. The CDR3 nucleotides are TGCGCCAGCAGCTTCGCGAGGACAGCAAATTACGAGCAGTACTTC. The whole variable domain, remainder taken from reference TRBV5-1 and TRBJ2-7, is KAGVTQTPRYLIKTRGQQVTLSCSPISGHRSVSWYQQTPGQGLQFLFEYFSETQRNKGNFPGRFSGRQFSNSRSEMNVSTLELGDSALYLCASSFARTANYEQYFGPGTRLTVT.

In this sample, this clonotype turned up many times. CDR3 DNA: TGTGCCAGCTCAAGCTTCGGGAGGGGGAGAACAGATACGCAGTATTTT. As protein: CASSSFGRGRTDTQYF. V is TRBV6-1 and J is TRBJ2-3; 8 bases are a match to TRBD2. CDR1 is MNHNS, CDR2 SASEGT, per germline. V was clipped by 8 bases and J by 3 bases; unmatched bases: 13. The CDR3 length is 16 residues.

The CDR3 DNA follows: TGTGCCAGCATCCGGGACCAGGGGGGGAACACTGAAGCTTTCTTT. Its protein product is CASIRDQGGNTEAFF. This chain connects TRBV2 to TRBJ1-1, with TRBD1 matching 7 bases. Germline V gene lookup returns CDR1 SNHLY and CDR2 FYNNEI. This CDR3 has 15 residues. Unmatched junction bases numbered 9, after V lost 7 bases and J lost 1 base.

V gene TRBV6-2 or TRBV6-3 combines with J gene TRBJ2-6; D ambiguous. The CDR3 consists of 15 residues. Trimming removed 5 bases from V and 0 bases from J, with 8 bases in between. The V gene's germline CDR1 is MNHEY and CDR2 SVGEGT. The CDR3 DNA follows: TGTGCCAGCAGTGTCGACGGCTCTGGGGCCAACGTCCTGACTTTC. As protein: CASSVDGSGANVLTF.

There are a few counts of this clonotype. The chain couples TRBV5-6 to TRBJ1-3; D may be TRBD1 (5 bases). This CDR3 spans 13 amino acids. Germline V gene sequence: CDR1 SGHDT, CDR2 YYEEEE. Trimming pared 3 bases from V and 4 bases from J, leaving 8 bases between. The CDR3 reads CASSSGFGNTIYF. The CDR3 DNA follows: TGTGCCAGCAGCTCAGGGTTCGGAAACACCATATATTTT.

This clonotype appeared once. The chain is built from TRBV29-1 and TRBJ2-3; tentative D call: TRBD2 (6 bases). V lost 5 bases and J lost 1, with 10 bases in between. Looked up from germline, CDR1 is SQVTM and CDR2 is ANQGSEA. The CDR3 length is 13 residues. CDR3 nucleotides: TGCAGCGTTCTGTCGGGGGGCACAGATACGCAGTATTTT. It encodes CSVLSGGTDTQYF.

This sequence joins TRBV9 and TRBJ2-5; D uncertain. The V end was cut by 2 bases, the J end by 4 bases, with 12 bases between. The CDR3 has 14 residues. Germline CDR1 and CDR2: SGDLS and YYNGEE. CDR3 DNA sequence: TGTGCCAGCAGCGTGGGTTTGCCCGGAGAGACCCAGTACTTC. It yields the protein CASSVGLPGETQYF. Full variable domain (rest looked up from reference TRBV9 and TRBJ2-5): DSGVTQTPKHLITATGQRVTLRCSPRSGDLSVYWYQQSLDQGLQFLIQYYNGEERAKGNILERFSAQQFPDLHSELNLSSLELGDSALYFCASSVGLPGETQYFGPGTRLLVL.

V usage is TRBV5-5 and J usage is TRBJ2-5; possibly TRBD2 for D (7 bases). CDR1 is SGHKS and CDR2 is YYEKEE in the germline V gene (reference sequence). Trimming shortened V by 2 bases and J by 4 bases, and 18 bases separated the two germline ends. The CDR3 runs 16 residues. CDR3 protein: CASSFLRGASGETQYF. In nucleotides, the CDR3 is TGTGCCAGCAGCTTCCTCCGGGGGGCGTCCGGAGAGACCCAGTACTTC.

As to this clonotype: Relative to the germline gene, one junction end is altered; a read error may explain this. The chain joins TRBV4-3 to TRBJ2-7; D not resolved. This CDR3 contains 15 residues. CDR1 and CDR2 from the germline V gene are LGHNA and YSLEER. This chain's CDR3 is CASSQDSVNTYELYF. Written as DNA, the CDR3 is TGCGCCAGCAGCCAAGATTCGGTGAATACCTACGAGCTGTACTTC.

This clonotype was seen a few times. The chain combines TRBV20-1 with TRBJ1-4; D not certain. Deletions cut 3 bases from V and 3 bases from J, with 5 bases between. The CDR3 length is 12 residues. The germline CDR1 and CDR2 sequences are DFQATT and SNEGSKA (reference sequence). CDR3 in amino acids: CSASSANEKLFF. CDR3 sequence (DNA): TGCAGTGCTAGTTCCGCTAATGAAAAACTGTTTTTT.

The table lists this clonotype with many counts. The chain combines TRBV7-3 with TRBJ1-1; D gene ambiguous. This CDR3 comprises 13 residues. Trimming left V 3 bases short and J 0 bases short, with 5 bases between. In germline, CDR1 is SGHTA, CDR2 FQGTGA. CDR3 nucleotides: TGTGCCAGCAGCTTTGGTCTGAACACTGAAGCTTTCTTT. It is translated as CASSFGLNTEAFF. The full variable domain, completed using reference TRBV7-3 and TRBJ1-1, is GAGVSQTPSNKVTEKGKYVELRCDPISGHTALYWYRQSLGQGPEFLIYFQGTGAADDSGLPNDRFFAVRPEGSVSTLKIQRTERGDSAVYLCASSFGLNTEAFFGQGTRLTVV.

This clonotype has only a few counts. This chain connects TRBV4-3 to TRBJ2-2; TRBD1 matches at 9 bases. This CDR3 has 17 residues. V dropped 0 bases and J dropped 7; count of bases not matched to a gene: 9. Looked up from germline, CDR1 is LGHNA and CDR2 is YSLEER. The CDR3 loop is CASSQEGTGFQGGELFF. For the CDR3, the DNA is TGCGCCAGCAGCCAAGAGGGGACAGGGTTTCAAGGCGGGGAGCTGTTTTTT.

The rearrangement joins TRBV7-8 to TRBJ2-3; 7 bases are a match to TRBD1. The CDR3 extends over 16 amino acids. The junction had 6 bases not matched to a gene; V was cut back by 1 base and J by 2 bases. The germline CDR1 and CDR2 sequences are SGHVS and FQNEAQ. DNA of the CDR3: TGTGCCAGCAGCTTAGAGGGGGCAGGGTTCACAGATACGCAGTATTTT. This encodes CASSLEGAGFTDTQYF.

This clonotype was counted many times. This chain joins TRBV4-1 and TRBJ2-3; D not certain. Per germline, CDR1 MGHRA and CDR2 YSYEKL. This CDR3 has 16 residues. The V and J ends lost 1 base and 0 bases respectively, with 11 bases between them. The CDR3 is CASSQVSGSSTDTQYF. In DNA form, the CDR3 reads TGCGCCAGCAGCCAAGTGTCTGGGTCTAGCACAGATACGCAGTATTTT.

This clonotype was seen repeatedly, ten times or more. The chain employs TRBV25-1 and TRBJ1-1; a possible D gene is TRBD1 (5 bases). CDR3 length equals 12 residues. The V end lost 6 bases, the J end lost 11 bases, and 16 bases lay between the germline ends. Germline V CDR1 and CDR2: MGHDK, SYGVNS. CDR3 region: CASRAGAGGAFF. As DNA, the CDR3 is TGTGCCAGCAGAGCCGGGGCCGGAGGCGCTTTCTTT.

This chain uses TRBV20-1 with TRBJ2-1; 8 nucleotides line up with TRBD2. This CDR3 contains 16 residues. V lost 3 bases to trimming and J lost 0 bases; unmatched junction nucleotides: 7. CDR1 DFQATT and CDR2 SNEGSKA come from the germline V gene (reference sequence). The CDR3 loop is CSARGAGASSYNEQFF. DNA for the CDR3: TGCAGTGCTAGGGGAGCGGGGGCCAGCTCCTACAATGAGCAGTTCTTC.

This clonotype was observed many times. The junction does not match germline at one end; this may be a read error. The V gene is TRBV12-3 or TRBV12-4, the J gene TRBJ1-2; unclear D gene. The CDR3 runs 10 residues. The CDR3 here is CASSFGGHDF. CDR3 DNA: TGTGCCAGCAGTTTCGGTGGGCACGACTTC.